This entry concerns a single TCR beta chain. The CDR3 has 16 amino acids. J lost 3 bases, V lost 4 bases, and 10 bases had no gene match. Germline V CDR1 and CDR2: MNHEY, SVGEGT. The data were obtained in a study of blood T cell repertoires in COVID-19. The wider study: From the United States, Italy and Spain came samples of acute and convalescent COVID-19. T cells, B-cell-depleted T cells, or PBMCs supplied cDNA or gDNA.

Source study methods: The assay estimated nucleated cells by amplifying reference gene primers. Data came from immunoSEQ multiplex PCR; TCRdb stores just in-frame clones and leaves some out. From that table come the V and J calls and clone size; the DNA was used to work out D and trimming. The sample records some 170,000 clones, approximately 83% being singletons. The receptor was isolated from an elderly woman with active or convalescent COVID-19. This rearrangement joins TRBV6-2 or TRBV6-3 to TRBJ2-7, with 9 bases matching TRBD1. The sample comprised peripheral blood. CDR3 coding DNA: TGTGCCAGCAGTTGCGTAGACAGGGGGGGGATCTACGAGCAGTACTTC. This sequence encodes CASSCVDRGGIYEQYF.